The entry below describes one T cell receptor (beta chain). This sample is part of a study of control samples from healthy donors and cancer patients. Libraries were prepared by immunoSEQ multiplex PCR; TCRdb keeps only in-frame clonotypes and omits some of them. The profile shows more than 120,000 clones, about 91% of them singletons. This CDR3 contains 13 residues. In germline, CDR1 is SGHNT, CDR2 YYREEE (reference sequence). Trimming removed 0 bases from V and 7 bases from J, with 11 bases in between. The chain is built from TRBV5-4 and TRBJ2-7; D possibly matches TRBD1 or TRBD2 (5 bases each). The specimen was blood. The TCR originated in a man aged 25-45 years in good health. The CDR3 DNA reads as TGTGCCAGCAGCTTGGGGGGCGCGGGTGAGCAGTACTTC. It translates to CASSLGGAGEQYF.